This passage covers 18 T cell receptor beta chains from one sample sequenced in a study of blood T cells in healthy people across ages. Next came a second PCR, run for about 7 to 11 cycles, which used a sample-barcoded 5' primer along with a J-beta primer mix. TCRdb recomputed calls from the 5' RACE reads with MiXCR, one row per CDR3 protein. In the table there are approximately 800,000 distinct CDR3 sequences, 62% of which are singletons. The specimen was blood. All receptors derive from a man between 25 and 39 years old in good health.

In nucleotides, the CDR3 is TGTGCCAGCAGCATGGGACTAGCGGCATTGACAGATACGCAGTATTTT. Translation gives CASSMGLAALTDTQYF. This sequence joins TRBV7-9 and TRBJ2-3, with 11 bases that match TRBD2. V was clipped by 5 bases and J by 3 bases; unmatched bases: 7. The CDR3 is 16 residues long. Germline-derived CDR1 and CDR2 are SEHNR and FQNEAQ (reference sequence).

In DNA, the CDR3 is TGTGCCAGCAGCCCACGGACAGGGGAGGAGTACGAGCAGTACTTC. This codes for CASSPRTGEEYEQYF. The chain couples TRBV13 to TRBJ2-7; the match to TRBD1 covers 9 bases. This CDR3 has 15 amino acids. V was clipped by 5 bases and J by 4 bases; unmatched bases: 9. The germline gives CDR1 PRHDT, CDR2 FYEKMQ (reference sequence).

The V gene is TRBV6-1, the J gene TRBJ1-2; unclear D gene. There are 13 residues in the CDR3. Deletions cut 8 bases from V and 2 bases from J, with 12 bases between. The V gene's germline CDR1 is MNHNS and CDR2 SASEGT. CDR3: CASPDRRNYGYTF. For the CDR3, the DNA is TGTGCCAGCCCTGATCGCCGGAACTATGGCTACACCTTC.

This chain uses TRBV20-1 with TRBJ2-1; tentatively, D is TRBD2 (5 bases). From germline, CDR1 is DFQATT and CDR2 SNEGSKA (reference sequence). This CDR3 has 15 amino acids. Trimming removed 1 base from V and 4 bases from J, with 14 bases in between. For the CDR3, the DNA is TGCAGTGCTAGAGTAGCTAGCAACGGGTACAATGAGCAGTTCTTC. Translation: CSARVASNGYNEQFF.

The chain employs TRBV20-1 and TRBJ1-1; D unresolved. Looked up from germline, CDR1 is DFQATT and CDR2 is SNEGSKA (reference sequence). The CDR3 is made up of 14 amino acids. The ends were cut back, 3 bases at V and 1 base at J, with 12 bases in the middle. The CDR3 DNA sequence: TGCAGTGCTAGCCCCCAATGGGGGAACACTGAAGCTTTCTTT. Protein: CSASPQWGNTEAFF.

This clonotype was observed once. The V call is TRBV27, the J call TRBJ2-1; 8 bases match TRBD2. The CDR3 totals 16 residues. The trim removed 4 bases at V and 7 bases at J, leaving 12 bases unmatched. CDR1 is MNHEY and CDR2 is SMNVEV in the germline V gene (reference sequence). CDR3 nucleotides: TGTGCCAGCAGTTCCCCAAGGGCTAGCGGGTCTAATGAGCAGTTCTTC. Encoded protein: CASSSPRASGSNEQFF.

Of note for this clonotype: One base away lies a much larger clone, so this may be a sequencing read error. The J gene is TRBJ1-1, the V gene TRBV24-1; no definite D call. The CDR3 runs to 15 residues. Trimming took 3 bases from V and 2 from J, leaving 12 bases between them. Germline lookup yields CDR1 KGHDR and CDR2 SFDVKD. Here the CDR3 reads CATSDRSDRNTEAFF. The CDR3 region has the DNA TGTGCCACCAGTGATCGGAGCGACCGAAACACTGAAGCTTTCTTT.

The rearrangement links TRBV13 to TRBJ1-5; unclear D gene. Germline values: CDR1 PRHDT, CDR2 FYEKMQ (reference sequence). The length of the CDR3 is 14 residues. The V end lost 5 bases, the J end lost 3 bases, and 11 bases lay between the germline ends. The CDR3 spells CASSGGPSNQPQHF. The CDR3 DNA reads as TGTGCCAGCAGCGGTGGGCCCTCCAATCAGCCCCAGCATTTT.

V usage is TRBV4-3 and J usage is TRBJ2-1; perhaps D is TRBD1 or TRBD2 (5 bases each). Deletions cut 1 base from V and 12 bases from J, with 13 bases between. CDR1 and CDR2 from the germline V gene are LGHNA and YSLEER. The CDR3 loop spans 13 amino acids. Written as DNA, the CDR3 is TGCGCCAGCAGCCAAGCCGGGGACCGTGTGCAGTTCTTC. This gives the protein CASSQAGDRVQFF.

This chain joins TRBV20-1 and TRBJ1-4, with 7 bases lining up with TRBD1. The V gene's germline CDR1 is DFQATT and CDR2 SNEGSKA (reference sequence). This CDR3 has 12 amino acids. In DNA form, the CDR3 reads TGCGGACGTCGACAGGGAGATGAAAAACTGTTTTTT. Its protein product is CGRRQGDEKLFF.

This chain links TRBV6-2 or TRBV6-3 with TRBJ1-6; TRBD1 matches at 10 bases. The junction had 6 bases not matched to a gene; V was cut back by 5 bases and J by 8 bases. This CDR3 is 15 amino acids long. Germline CDR1 reads MNHEY; CDR2 reads SVGEGT. The CDR3 loop is CASSRDRGLHSPLHF. The DNA of the CDR3 is TGTGCCAGCAGTCGGGACAGGGGACTACATTCACCCCTCCACTTT.

V is TRBV7-3 and J is TRBJ2-1, with 13 bases that match TRBD2. J lost 10 bases, V lost 6 bases, and 12 bases had no gene match. CDR3 length: 16 amino acids. Germline V lookup: CDR1 SGHTA, CDR2 FQGTGA. The CDR3 DNA sequence: TGTGCCAGCAGTCCAACCGGGACTAGCGGGGCCCAGGAGCAGTTCTTC. This sequence encodes CASSPTGTSGAQEQFF.

The V gene is TRBV6-2 or TRBV6-3, the J gene TRBJ2-1; TRBD2 aligns across 7 bases. Looked up from germline, CDR1 is MNHEY and CDR2 is SVGEGT. V lost 0 bases and J lost 1; bases outside the gene matches: 9. CDR3 length: 18 amino acids. The CDR3 loop reads CASSYSKGGGGSYNEQFF. The CDR3 nucleotides read TGTGCCAGCAGTTACTCGAAAGGCGGGGGTGGGTCCTACAATGAGCAGTTCTTC.

V is TRBV27 and J is TRBJ2-4, with 9 bases lining up with TRBD2. The J call could be wrong; TRBJ2-7 is a better fit for the DNA end. The length of the CDR3 is 14 residues. Germline CDR1 reads MNHEY; CDR2 reads SMNVEV (reference sequence). The DNA for the CDR3 is TGTGCCAGCAGTAATAGCGGGGGTAGACACGAGCAGTACTTC. The encoded protein is CASSNSGGRHEQYF.

To note about this clonotype: This clone may be a read error of a much larger clone one base away. The rearrangement joins TRBV5-1 to TRBJ2-4; the D call may be TRBD1 or TRBD2 (6 bases each). The last part of the DNA fits TRBJ2-7 better; the J call may be wrong. Germline CDR1 is SGHRS and CDR2 is YFSETQ. There are 15 residues in the CDR3. The CDR3 region has the DNA TGCGCCAGCAAACCATGGGGGGACATTACCTACGAGCAGTACTTC. Protein sequence: CASKPWGDITYEQYF.

The rearrangement uses TRBV6-5 and TRBJ2-5; 10 bases fit TRBD2. CDR1 is MNHEY, CDR2 SVGAGI, per germline. The CDR3 has 15 amino acids. The ends lost 3 bases at V and 0 bases at J; junction bases unmatched: 1. In nucleotides, the CDR3 is TGTGCCAGCAGTTATAGCGGGGGGTACCAAGAGACCCAGTACTTC. Amino acids: CASSYSGGYQETQYF.

V and J are TRBV6-2 or TRBV6-3 and TRBJ2-3; unclear D gene. Germline CDR1 is MNHEY and CDR2 is SVGEGT. CDR3 length equals 13 residues. The V gene lost 7 bases and the J gene lost 10 bases, with 18 bases spanning the gap. The CDR3 loop is CASTTLLRRAQYF. The DNA of the CDR3 is TGTGCCAGCACCACATTGCTGAGGAGAGCGCAGTATTTT.

The CDR3 DNA sequence: TGTGCCAGCAGCAAACAACCTAGCGGGGGCAGGGTTGAGCAGTTCTTC. This encodes CASSKQPSGGRVEQFF. The chain uses TRBV11-2 and TRBJ2-1; 10 bases match TRBD2. Per the germline V gene, CDR1 is SGHAT and CDR2 is FQNNGV. V shed 5 bases and J 9 bases; nucleotides not matched to a gene: 13. The CDR3 contains 16 residues.